Listed below are T cell receptor beta chains from one sample, sequenced in a study of blood T cell repertoires in COVID-19. Assay used: immunoSEQ multiplex PCR; TCRdb lists only in-frame clones, some missing. Among over 70,000 clones listed, about 91% were seen once. Material: peripheral blood. The receptors derive from a woman of 80 years or more with acute or convalescent COVID-19. Each CDR3 is given with its conserved first and last residue. D genes are given only for firm matches. A clone size is listed for some rows: how often the clone was seen (once, few, many), or a class if it is expanded.

CDR3nt,CDR3aa,v_gene,abundance,j_gene,d_gene
TGCGCCAGCAGCCCCGAGGTCACCCCGGGCTACACCTTC,CASSPEVTPGYTF,TRBV5-1,NA,TRBJ1-2,NA
TGTGCCAGCAGCGACAGGGGGCGGCTTGAGCAGTTCTTC,CASSDRGRLEQFF,TRBV2,NA,TRBJ2-1,TRBD1
TGTGCCAGCAGTCCGACAGGGGACACTGAAGCTTTCTTT,CASSPTGDTEAFF,TRBV6-5,NA,TRBJ1-1,TRBD1
TGCGCCAGCAGCTTGGCCGCCGGGACAGGGTTCACCATATATTTT,CASSLAAGTGFTIYF,TRBV5-1,few,TRBJ1-3,TRBD1
TGCGCCAGCTCAGAACCGGGGGGTTCGCAGTATTTT,CASSEPGGSQYF,TRBV5-1,NA,TRBJ2-3,TRBD2
TGTGCCAGCAGTGAGGCTAGCGGGAGGGAGGATCAGTACTTC,CASSEASGREDQYF,TRBV6-1,NA,TRBJ2-7,TRBD2
TGCAGCGTTGTCCCGACAGGGGCGAGCACAGATACGCAGTATTTT,CSVVPTGASTDTQYF,TRBV29-1,NA,TRBJ2-3,TRBD1
TGTGCCAGCAGTGGGGACAGAAATGAAAAACTGTTTTTT,CASSGDRNEKLFF,TRBV2,NA,TRBJ1-4,TRBD1
TGTGCCTGGAGCAACAGTAGCAATCAGCCCCAGCATTTT,CAWSNSSNQPQHF,TRBV30,NA,TRBJ1-5,NA
TGTGCCAGCAGCCATAGCCCTAGCGGGGGGAGATCCTACAATGAGCAGTTCTTC,CASSHSPSGGRSYNEQFF,TRBV3-1/TRBV3-2,NA,TRBJ2-1,TRBD2
TGTGCCAGTAGTTCGGCGGACAGGGTAGCTGGCTACACCTTC,CASSSADRVAGYTF,TRBV19,few,TRBJ1-2,TRBD1
TGTGCCAGCAGCTTACTCAGGGGGGCGGGAACTAATGAAAAACTGTTTTTT,CASSLLRGAGTNEKLFF,TRBV7-2,NA,TRBJ1-4,TRBD1
TGTGCCAGTAGCCCCCGGGGAGGGTGGGGGGAGACCCAGTACTTC,CASSPRGGWGETQYF,TRBV19,NA,TRBJ2-5,TRBD2
TGTGCCAGCAGCGCCGGTACAGGGGGCCTGATAAATACGCAGTATTTT,CASSAGTGGLINTQYF,TRBV9,NA,TRBJ2-3,TRBD1
TGTGCCAGCAGAAGCGGGGGCACAGATACGCAGTATTTT,CASRSGGTDTQYF,TRBV6-5,once,TRBJ2-3,TRBD2
TGTGCCAGCTCACCATCACAATCCGGGAACACCATATATTTT,CASSPSQSGNTIYF,TRBV18,once,TRBJ1-3,NA
TGTGCCATCAGTGAGTCGCAGGGGGTGGTCTATGGCTACACCTTC,CAISESQGVVYGYTF,TRBV10-3,NA,TRBJ1-2,TRBD1
TGTGCCAGCAGTCCCGCAGGGGCGGCTGGGGCCAACGTCCTGACTTTC,CASSPAGAAGANVLTF,TRBV27,NA,TRBJ2-6,NA
TGCAGTGCTAGATCCTACACTGAAGCTTTCTTT,CSARSYTEAFF,TRBV20-1,NA,TRBJ1-1,NA
TGTGCCAGCAGATCAACTAGCGGCAGCTCCTACAATGAGCAGTTCTTC,CASRSTSGSSYNEQFF,TRBV7-9,NA,TRBJ2-1,TRBD2
TGTGCCACCAGTCCCAGCTCTGGAAACACCATATATTTT,CATSPSSGNTIYF,TRBV9,NA,TRBJ1-3,NA
TGTGCCAGCAGTTCTTACACCGGGACAGAGGAGGGCTACACCTTC,CASSSYTGTEEGYTF,TRBV6-1,NA,TRBJ1-2,TRBD1
TGTGCCACCAGCAGAGGAGGCGGGAGGGCCTACGAGCAGTACTTC,CATSRGGGRAYEQYF,TRBV15,NA,TRBJ2-7,TRBD2
TGTGCCATCAGTGAGTCGACTAGCGGGCATGAGACCCAGTACTTC,CAISESTSGHETQYF,TRBV10-3,NA,TRBJ2-5,TRBD2
TGTGCCAGCAGCTCAACAGGGACTGAAGCTTTCTTT,CASSSTGTEAFF,TRBV7-2,NA,TRBJ1-1,NA
TGTGCCAGCGCAAGGGGGACAGGGGGCCCCGGGGCCAACGTCCTGACTTTC,CASARGTGGPGANVLTF,TRBV12-1,NA,TRBJ2-6,NA
TGCAGTGCTAGTCCGGGGGCTAATGAAAAACTGTTTTTT,CSASPGANEKLFF,TRBV20-1,once,TRBJ1-4,NA
TGTGCCAGCAGTCCAGGGACTAGCGGACTCAATGAGCAGTTCTTC,CASSPGTSGLNEQFF,TRBV6-2/TRBV6-3,few,TRBJ2-1,TRBD2
TGTGCCAGTAGTATCTGGACAGGGAGAAAAGATACGCAGTATTTT,CASSIWTGRKDTQYF,TRBV19,NA,TRBJ2-3,TRBD1
TGTGCCAGCAGCTCCCGACTAGGCACAGATACGCAGTATTTT,CASSSRLGTDTQYF,TRBV9,NA,TRBJ2-3,NA
TGTGCCAGCAGCTTAGCGCCTAGGAATGAGCAGTTCTTC,CASSLAPRNEQFF,TRBV7-3,once,TRBJ2-1,NA
TGCGCCAGCAGCCGATCGGGGGACAATTCACCCCTCCACTTT,CASSRSGDNSPLHF,TRBV5-1,NA,TRBJ1-6,NA
TGTGCCATCAGTCCCGGGACAGAGGAGCAGTACTTC,CAISPGTEEQYF,TRBV10-3,NA,TRBJ2-7,TRBD1
TGTGCCAGCAGCCTAACAAGCGGGAGGGCATCCGAGCAGTACTTC,CASSLTSGRASEQYF,TRBV7-6,NA,TRBJ2-7,TRBD2
TGTGCCACCAGGGGAGACAGGGGGCCCACTGAAGCTTTCTTT,CATRGDRGPTEAFF,TRBV19,NA,TRBJ1-1,TRBD1
TGTGCCTGGAGATCCCGTGAGGCAACCCCCAGGGGGCCGAGAGAAAAACTGTTTTTT,CAWRSREATPRGPREKLFF,TRBV30,NA,TRBJ1-4,TRBD1
TGTGCCAGTAGTATAGGGACAGGGAAAACAACTAATGAAAAACTGTTTTTT,CASSIGTGKTTNEKLFF,TRBV19,NA,TRBJ1-4,TRBD1
TGTGCCAGCAGTTATACACTACAGGGGGCGCATGAAAAACTGTTTTTT,CASSYTLQGAHEKLFF,TRBV6-5,NA,TRBJ1-4,TRBD1
TGCGCCAGCAGCCAACAGGGGAGCGGGACTGAAGCTTTCTTT,CASSQQGSGTEAFF,TRBV5-1,NA,TRBJ1-1,TRBD1
TGTGCCAGCAGCTTAGTTAGCGGGGCTACCTACGAGCAGTACTTC,CASSLVSGATYEQYF,TRBV11-2,NA,TRBJ2-7,TRBD2
TGTGCCAGTAGGAATACCGGACAGCGCGAGCAGTACTTC,CASRNTGQREQYF,TRBV19,few,TRBJ2-7,NA
TGTGCCATCAGTGAGTCCGGGACTAGCGGAACCGGGGAGCTGTTTTTT,CAISESGTSGTGELFF,TRBV10-3,few,TRBJ2-2,TRBD2
TGCGCCAGCGGGACTAGCGCCTCGTACAATGAGCAGTTCTTC,CASGTSASYNEQFF,TRBV5-1,NA,TRBJ2-1,TRBD2
TGCGCCAGCAGCTTGGAAGGGGGAGAGAATCAGCCCCAGCATTTT,CASSLEGGENQPQHF,TRBV5-1,NA,TRBJ1-5,NA
TGTGCCAGCAGCGTAGCGGGGGGCCCCACAGATACGCAGTATTTT,CASSVAGGPTDTQYF,TRBV9,NA,TRBJ2-3,NA
TGTGCCAGCAGCTCTCGACAGGGAAGGAAGGCTGGCTACACCTTC,CASSSRQGRKAGYTF,TRBV11-2,NA,TRBJ1-2,TRBD1
TGCGCCAGCAGCCAACAACTAGAGGGCGGGGAGCTGTTTTTT,CASSQQLEGGELFF,TRBV4-3,NA,TRBJ2-2,NA